This T cell receptor (beta chain) was identified in a study of T cells in Graves' hyperthyroidism and ophthalmopathy. Overall study context: The authors collected peripheral blood at initial diagnosis, before any treatment. Study-wide results and caveats: Most clonotypes that expanded in the thyroid above 0.001 also showed up in blood. The authors' 13 V-J model separated ophthalmopathy from stable hyperthyroidism.

This clonotype was observed at least ten times. Antigen unknown. The study included ophthalmopathy patients with Clinical Activity Score at least 3, NOSPECS grade at least 4 and duration under 3 months. This CDR3 comprises 13 residues. V dropped 5 bases and J dropped 5 bases, with 12 bases sitting between them. Germline V gives CDR1 KGHSH, CDR2 LQKENI. Regions amplified from RNA transcripts were the TCR beta CDR3 regions. HTBI primers drove first-round RT-PCR of the TCR CDR3. Via MiXCR, TCRdb re-called the multiplex PCR reads, giving one row per CDR3 protein. Of around 370,000 distinct CDR3 sequences in the sample, around a sixth were seen once.

This TCR derives from a man aged 18 to 35 with Graves' ophthalmopathy. This chain connects TRBV18 to TRBJ1-1; possibly TRBD1 for D (6 bases). The specimen was blood. The CDR3 is CASSAGVETEAFF. CDR3 bases: TGTGCCAGCTCAGCAGGGGTTGAAACTGAAGCTTTCTTT. Full variable domain (remainder filled in from reference TRBV18 and TRBJ1-1): NAGVMQNPRHLVRRRGQEARLRCSPMKGHSHVYWYRQLPEEGLKFMVYLQKENIIDESGMPKERFSAEFPKEGPSILRIQQVVRGDSAAYFCASSAGVETEAFFGQGTRLTVV.